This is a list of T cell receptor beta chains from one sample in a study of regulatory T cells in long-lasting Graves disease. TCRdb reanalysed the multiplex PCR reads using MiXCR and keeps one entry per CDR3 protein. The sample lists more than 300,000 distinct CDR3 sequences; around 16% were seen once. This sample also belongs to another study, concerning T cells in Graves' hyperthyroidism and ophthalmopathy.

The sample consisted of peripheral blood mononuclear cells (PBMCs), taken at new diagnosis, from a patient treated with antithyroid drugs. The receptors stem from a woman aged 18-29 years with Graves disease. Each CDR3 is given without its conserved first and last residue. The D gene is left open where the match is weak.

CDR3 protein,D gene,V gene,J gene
ASSQGNGRSSGNTIY,NA,TRBV4-2,TRBJ1-3
ASSLLSSGDYNEQF,TRBD2,TRBV5-8,TRBJ2-1
ASSVKTSTDTQY,NA,TRBV6-1,TRBJ2-3
ASTTMGNTEAF,NA,TRBV11-2,TRBJ1-1
AWSVGTSGSGELF,TRBD2,TRBV30,TRBJ2-2
ASSLAGRTNTDTQY,NA,TRBV7-2,TRBJ2-3
ASSQGLDRYNEKLF,NA,TRBV3-1,TRBJ1-4
SGEGKQETQY,TRBD2,TRBV20-1,TRBJ2-5
ASRGLTSGRALSYNEQF,TRBD2,TRBV19,TRBJ2-1
SARMGGEIQPQH,NA,TRBV20-1,TRBJ1-5
ASSVVTTSGGNEQF,TRBD2,TRBV9,TRBJ2-1
ASRSRSYEQY,NA,TRBV28,TRBJ2-7
ASSLSTGGYEQY,TRBD1,TRBV7-2,TRBJ2-7
ASGPLNTEAF,NA,TRBV6-1,TRBJ1-1
SARARTSGIRETYEQY,TRBD2,TRBV20-1,TRBJ2-7
SVPQKGLNYGYT,NA,TRBV29-1,TRBJ1-2
ASSWGGTEKLF,NA,TRBV4-1,TRBJ1-4
ATSDSGVSYNEQF,NA,TRBV24-1,TRBJ2-1
ASSYRATYEQY,NA,TRBV6-1,TRBJ2-7
ASSQLPGQGDEKLF,TRBD1,TRBV14,TRBJ1-4
ASSESSGGPPYNEQF,TRBD2,TRBV2,TRBJ2-1
ASSPPNTGTDYEQY,TRBD1,TRBV28,TRBJ2-7
ASSSHRGFNYGYT,TRBD1,TRBV12-3/TRBV12-4,TRBJ1-2
ASSLVGARVEQY,NA,TRBV28,TRBJ2-7
ASSYLANTEAF,NA,TRBV12-3/TRBV12-4,TRBJ1-1
ASTHRKTGEDEQY,TRBD1,TRBV28,TRBJ2-7
SVGTGVLDNEQF,TRBD1,TRBV29-1,TRBJ2-1
AFQKGGVTDTQY,NA,TRBV30,TRBJ2-3
ASRTGAGTGELF,TRBD1,TRBV7-3,TRBJ2-2
ASSLASGGTDTQY,NA,TRBV5-1,TRBJ2-3
ASSPGLAGGRYNEQF,TRBD2,TRBV12-3/TRBV12-4,TRBJ2-1
ASSVTGTYGYT,NA,TRBV19,TRBJ1-2
ASSPQTATNEKLF,NA,TRBV3-1,TRBJ1-4
ASSLLGAGTEAF,NA,TRBV5-1,TRBJ1-1
ASSLAGSGSYNEQF,NA,TRBV7-2,TRBJ2-1
ASRVSGRLSGELF,TRBD2,TRBV19,TRBJ2-2
ASSHSAGVRSPLH,NA,TRBV4-1,TRBJ1-6
ASSLSLSSMNTEAF,NA,TRBV5-1,TRBJ1-1
ASARVAQPQH,NA,TRBV2,TRBJ1-5
ASSVATDPYGYT,NA,TRBV9,TRBJ1-2
ASSYLWRSSYNEQF,NA,TRBV6-2/TRBV6-3,TRBJ2-1
ASSEAVGRPAF,NA,TRBV6-1,TRBJ1-1
ASSLFSAETQY,NA,TRBV5-4,TRBJ2-5
ASSDPDSSEPNSPLH,NA,TRBV6-2/TRBV6-3,TRBJ1-6
SVTRYTGLPPPYEQY,NA,TRBV29-1,TRBJ2-7
ASGSSGGYEAF,NA,TRBV12-3/TRBV12-4,TRBJ1-1
ASSSRSFYGYT,NA,TRBV28,TRBJ1-2
ASSPSGRGNGYT,NA,TRBV7-9,TRBJ1-2
AWRQDYEQY,NA,TRBV30,TRBJ2-7
ASSPLETTTDTQY,NA,TRBV28,TRBJ2-3
ASSLVGTANEQF,NA,TRBV11-2,TRBJ2-1
ASRYGTDYQPQH,TRBD1,TRBV12-3/TRBV12-4,TRBJ1-5
ASRDRGREGDSYT,TRBD1,TRBV19,TRBJ1-2
ASTWGPGEQY,NA,TRBV12-3/TRBV12-4,TRBJ2-7
SASLGSGRARDEQF,TRBD2,TRBV20-1,TRBJ2-1
ASSGDRGRNYGYT,TRBD1,TRBV28,TRBJ1-2
ASSVRNEQF,NA,TRBV28,TRBJ2-1
ASSPGTPKETQY,NA,TRBV6-1,TRBJ2-5
SARTGTNEKLF,NA,TRBV20-1,TRBJ1-4
SARVVGSSYEQY,NA,TRBV20-1,TRBJ2-7